Below, 16 T cell receptor beta chains from the same sample are listed, as sequenced in a study of blood T cells in healthy people across ages. PCR was performed a second time for roughly 7 to 12 cycles using a sample-barcoded 5' primer and a J-beta primer mix. From the 5' RACE reads, TCRdb called clonotypes with MiXCR, one entry per CDR3 protein. The sample has about 1.6 million distinct CDR3 sequences, approximately 32% seen once. What was sequenced was blood. These receptors came from a woman aged 25 to 45 in good health.

The CDR3 is CASSHSPDQPQHF. DNA of the CDR3: TGTGCCAGCAGCCATTCACCAGATCAGCCCCAGCATTTT. V and J are TRBV3-1 and TRBJ1-5; no definite D call. CDR1 is LGHDT and CDR2 is YNNKEL in the germline V gene (reference sequence). The CDR3 length is 13 residues. V dropped 3 bases and J dropped 5 bases, with 8 bases sitting between them.

J is TRBJ2-5 and V is TRBV7-8; D unclear. With 4 bases removed from V and 1 base from J, the gap between germline ends came to 4 bases. The CDR3 runs to 12 residues. Germline CDR1 reads SGHVS; CDR2 reads FQNEAQ. CDR3 in DNA: TGTGCCAGCAGCTGGTCCCAAGAGACCCAGTACTTC. As protein: CASSWSQETQYF.

As to this clonotype: A much larger clone differs by one base, so this may be a read error. J is TRBJ2-1 and V is TRBV20-1; the D gene is possibly TRBD2 (6 bases). Judging by the DNA end, TRBJ2-7 fits better; the J call may be wrong. Germline V CDR1 and CDR2: DFQATT, SNEGSKA (reference sequence). The CDR3 runs 15 residues. This CDR3 is CSARGGTSSYNEQYF. CDR3 nucleotide sequence: TGCAGTGCTAGAGGGGGGACTTCCTCCTACAATGAGCAGTACTTC.

The chain carries TRBV20-1 and TRBJ2-5; tentatively, D is TRBD2 (6 bases). V was clipped by 1 base and J by 5 bases, with 17 bases between them. This CDR3 has 15 amino acids. Germline CDR1 reads DFQATT; CDR2 reads SNEGSKA (reference sequence). The CDR3 region has the DNA TGCAGTGCTAGAGGCGGGGCCACCGGGTCGGAGACCCAGTACTTC. This translates into CSARGGATGSETQYF.

The chain is built from TRBV19 and TRBJ2-1; perhaps D is TRBD1 or TRBD2 (5 bases each). The CDR3 sequence is 16 residues long. The germline CDR1 and CDR2 sequences are LNHDA and SQIVND (reference sequence). The germline V and J ends were trimmed by 5 bases and 2 bases, with 16 bases remaining between them. CDR3 loop: CASSSRDRRTYNEQFF. In DNA, the CDR3 is TGTGCCAGTAGTTCCCGGGACCGCAGAACCTACAATGAGCAGTTCTTC.

The rearrangement uses TRBV4-2 and TRBJ1-2; D uncertain. CDR1 is LGHNA, CDR2 YNFKEQ, per germline. V lost 0 bases and J 6 bases, leaving 8 bases between the germline ends. The CDR3 is made up of 13 amino acids. The CDR3 protein is CASSQEGMDGYTF. Written as DNA, the CDR3 is TGTGCCAGCAGCCAAGAGGGGATGGATGGCTACACCTTC.

V gene TRBV3-1 combines with J gene TRBJ2-5, with TRBD2 identical over 14 bases. Trimming at V came to 4 bases and at J to 5 bases, leaving 6 bases not matched to a gene. The CDR3 is 16 amino acids. The germline gives CDR1 LGHDT, CDR2 YNNKEL (reference sequence). CDR3 coding DNA: TGTGCCAGCAGCCCCACGACTAGCGGGAGGGGGGAGACCCAGTACTTC. This encodes CASSPTTSGRGETQYF.

The CDR3 loop is CASSESGGEDEQYF. Written as DNA, the CDR3 is TGTGCCAGCAGCGAAAGCGGGGGGGAGGACGAGCAGTACTTC. This chain links TRBV9 with TRBJ2-7; TRBD2 matches at 10 bases. CDR1 is SGDLS and CDR2 is YYNGEE in the germline V gene. The length of the CDR3 is 14 residues. With V trimmed by 3 bases and J by 5 bases, 5 bases remained unmatched.

V usage is TRBV5-1 and J usage is TRBJ2-7; no reliable D call. The germline CDR1 and CDR2 sequences are SGHRS and YFSETQ. V lost 0 bases to trimming and J lost 4 bases, with 11 bases between them. CDR3 length: 14 amino acids. Here the CDR3 reads CASSLEPDQYEQYF. For the CDR3, the DNA is TGCGCCAGCAGCTTGGAACCAGACCAATACGAGCAGTACTTC.

This clonotype was counted between two and nine times. The chain joins TRBV27 to TRBJ1-2; TRBD1 agrees at 7 bases. This CDR3 is 13 amino acids long. V lost 5 bases, J lost 5 bases, and 5 bases stayed unmatched. The germline V gene encodes CDR1 MNHEY and CDR2 SMNVEV (reference sequence). The CDR3 DNA reads TGTGCCAGCAGTACACGACAGGGATATGGCTACACCTTC. This sequence encodes CASSTRQGYGYTF.

The chain recombines TRBV5-1 with TRBJ2-4; D may be TRBD1 or TRBD2 (5 bases each). CDR1 is SGHRS and CDR2 is YFSETQ in the germline V gene. The V and J ends lost 0 bases and 1 base respectively, with 14 bases between them. The length of the CDR3 is 17 residues. In DNA, the CDR3 is TGCGCCAGCAGCTTGGGTGGGACGGTCTTGGCCAAAAACATTCAGTACTTC. Its protein product is CASSLGGTVLAKNIQYF.

This clonotype was detected a few times. This rearrangement joins TRBV20-1 to TRBJ2-1; D possibly corresponds to TRBD1 (6 bases). The J call may be faulty, since TRBJ2-7 better matches the DNA end. This CDR3 region has 14 residues. CDR1 is DFQATT, CDR2 SNEGSKA, per germline (reference sequence). CDR3 loop: CSALRGFSYNEQYF. The CDR3 DNA follows: TGCAGTGCTCTCAGGGGTTTCTCCTACAATGAGCAGTACTTC.

The V and J genes are TRBV5-4 and TRBJ1-2; D remains ambiguous. CDR3 length: 15 amino acids. Germline CDR1 and CDR2: SGHNT and YYREEE (reference sequence). Trimming cost V 1 base and J 5 bases, with 15 bases left between them. The DNA of the CDR3 is TGTGCCAGCAGCTTGAAGTCGGAAGCCCTTTATGGCTACACCTTC. Its translation: CASSLKSEALYGYTF.

The chain combines TRBV28 with TRBJ2-1, with D unresolved. Trimming took 2 bases from V and 6 from J, leaving 11 bases between them. This CDR3 has 14 amino acids. Germline V gives CDR1 MDHEN, CDR2 SYDVKM. The CDR3: CASSLLTAVNEQFF. The CDR3 coding sequence is TGTGCCAGCAGTTTACTGACGGCGGTCAATGAGCAGTTCTTC.

This clonotype has at least ten counts. The chain recombines TRBV11-2 with TRBJ2-7; either TRBD1 or TRBD2 may supply D (5 bases each). The CDR3 runs to 16 residues. Trimming cost V 2 bases and J 2 bases, with 16 bases left between them. In germline, CDR1 is SGHAT, CDR2 FQNNGV. The CDR3 is CASSLLPGTETYEQYF. The CDR3 DNA is TGTGCCAGCAGCTTACTTCCCGGGACGGAAACCTACGAGCAGTACTTC.

The rearrangement joins TRBV9 to TRBJ2-3; 9 positions agree with TRBD2. J was trimmed by 4 bases and V by 1 base; bases with no gene match: 4. Germline V gives CDR1 SGDLS, CDR2 YYNGEE. This CDR3 has 15 residues. CDR3 sequence (DNA): TGTGCCAGCAGCGTACTCCAGCGGGGGGCAGATACGCAGTATTTT. Translating gives CASSVLQRGADTQYF. The full variable domain, with the rest looked up from reference TRBV9 and TRBJ2-3, is DSGVTQTPKHLITATGQRVTLRCSPRSGDLSVYWYQQSLDQGLQFLIQYYNGEERAKGNILERFSAQQFPDLHSELNLSSLELGDSALYFCASSVLQRGADTQYFGPGTRLTVL.